These T cell receptor beta chains were read from a single sample in a study of tumor-infiltrating lymphocytes in primary liver carcinoma. One entry per CDR3 protein results from TCRdb running MiXCR on the multiplex PCR reads. The sample includes tens of thousands of distinct CDR3 sequences, roughly 80% of them seen just once. Material for sequencing was liver tumor tissue from sampling region 4. The receptors stem from a man aged 35 to 55 with primary liver carcinoma and hepatitis B virus infection. The CDR3 runs from the conserved cysteine through the conserved F or W. The D gene is left open where the match is weak. Size values are once, few and many counts, or a class for expanded clones, and some rows have none.

v_gene	abundance	j_gene	d_gene	CDR3nt	CDR3aa
TRBV7-8	many	TRBJ2-2	.	TGTGCCAGCAGCTTAGTACAGCAGAACACCGGGGAGCTGTTTTTT	CASSLVQQNTGELFF
TRBV4-3	many	TRBJ2-2	.	TGCGCCAGCAGCCAAGATTTGGGCGGGGAGCTGTTTTTT	CASSQDLGGELFF
TRBV6-5	.	TRBJ2-1	TRBD1	TGTGCCTGCATCGGACAGGGCCACAATGTGCAGTTCTTC	CACIGQGHNVQFF
TRBV4-2	.	TRBJ2-7	TRBD2	TGTGCCGGCAGCCAAGATAGCGGGAGGGATGACGAGCAGTACTTC	CAGSQDSGRDDEQYF
TRBV5-1	many	TRBJ1-2	TRBD1	TGCGCCAGCAGCTTGGACGGGACAGGCCGGGGCTACACCTTC	CASSLDGTGRGYTF
TRBV28	many	TRBJ2-1	.	TGTGCCAGCAGCCCTGGCAATGAGCAGTTCTTC	CASSPGNEQFF
TRBV11-3	few	TRBJ2-3	.	TGTGCCAGCAGCCCGTGGGGACTCCTGGGCGGAACGCAGTATTTT	CASSPWGLLGGTQYF
TRBV11-1	.	TRBJ2-4	TRBD2	TGTGCCAGCAGCTTTCCAAGGACTAGCGCGACCAAAAAGATTCAGTACTTC	CASSFPRTSATKKIQYF
TRBV5-1	.	TRBJ1-4	.	TGCGCCAACAGCGACACGGGGCCCCGAAATGAAAAACTGTTTTTT	CANSDTGPRNEKLFF
TRBV11-2	.	TRBJ2-3	.	TGTGCCAGCAGCCGAAGAAGTACAGGGAACACAAATACCCAGTATTTT	CASSRRSTGNTNTQYF
TRBV20-1	many	TRBJ2-3	.	TGCAGTGCTAGAGATAGCGGTGATGGCACAGATACGCAGTATTTT	CSARDSGDGTDTQYF
TRBV20-1	many	TRBJ2-7	.	TGCAGTGCGGACCGGGACTCATCCACCTACGAGCAGTACTTC	CSADRDSSTYEQYF
TRBV19	.	TRBJ1-1	TRBD1	TGTGCCAGTCGCATCCGGGGACAGGGGGATCAGAACACTGAAGCTTTCTTT	CASRIRGQGDQNTEAFF
TRBV29-1	.	TRBJ1-2	TRBD1	TGCAGCGTGGCCCCCTGCCTACAGGGGGCTTTAGGCTACACCTTC	CSVAPCLQGALGYTF
TRBV11-2	.	TRBJ2-2	TRBD1	TGTGCCAGCGGCTCCACCAGGGGGACAACCGGGGATCTGTTTTTT	CASGSTRGTTGDLFF
TRBV11-2	.	TRBJ2-7	.	TGTGCCAGCAGCTTACGATGCACACGGGAAAATGAGCAGTACTTC	CASSLRCTRENEQYF
TRBV11-1	.	TRBJ2-1	TRBD2	TGTGACGGCAGCTCCCCTTCTGGCGGGAGGGCCTTTAGTGAGCACTTCTTC	CDGSSPSGGRAFSEHFF
TRBV6-2/TRBV6-3	.	TRBJ1-5	TRBD1	TGTGCCAGCGAGGACAGGGCCACGCGACCCCAGCATTTT	CASEDRATRPQHF
TRBV6-5	medium-sized	TRBJ2-3	TRBD2	TGTGCCAGCAGCCATGGGAAACTAGCGGCAAAGGGGACTAGTACGCAGTATTTT	CASSHGKLAAKGTSTQYF
TRBV6-1	.	TRBJ2-1	.	TGTACCAGCAGTGAAGAGACAAGGGATGAGCAGTTCTTC	CTSSEETRDEQFF
TRBV5-4	few	TRBJ2-3	.	TGTGCCAGCAACTTGGGGCGCCCGAACAGGGATACGCAGTATTTT	CASNLGRPNRDTQYF
TRBV5-1	.	TRBJ2-5	.	TGCGCCAGCAGCCCATTGGGGGTCGGGGGAGAGACAAAGTACTTC	CASSPLGVGGETKYF
TRBV6-5	.	TRBJ2-1	.	TGTGCCAGCAGTTCTGAGCCTTACAATGAGCAGTTCTTC	CASSSEPYNEQFF
TRBV29-1	.	TRBJ1-1	.	TGCAGCGTTTCCGAAGGGTGGGTCATGAACACTGAAGCTTTCTTT	CSVSEGWVMNTEAFF
TRBV5-1	many	TRBJ2-3	TRBD2	TGCGCCAGCAGCGCGAGTGGGACTAGCGGGCCGGAAGATACGCAGTATTTT	CASSASGTSGPEDTQYF
TRBV11-2	few	TRBJ2-5	.	TGTGCCAGCATCTCAGGGGTCGCTTTCCGACTCCAAGAGACCCAGTACTTC	CASISGVAFRLQETQYF
TRBV6-2/TRBV6-3	medium-sized	TRBJ2-3	TRBD2	TGTGCCAGCAGTCCCGGGGGGGCGGCTACGCAGTATTTT	CASSPGGAATQYF
TRBV5-1	once	TRBJ2-2	TRBD2	TGCGCCAATAGCTTCGAAACTAGCGGGAGGAACACCGGGGAGCTGTTTTTT	CANSFETSGRNTGELFF
TRBV24-1	.	TRBJ2-3	TRBD2	TGTGCCACCAGTGGGAGGGGATCGACTAGCACAAATACGCAGTATTTT	CATSGRGSTSTNTQYF
TRBV5-1	many	TRBJ2-2	.	TGCGCCAGCAGCTTGGGGGGAGGAGTCGGCACCGGGGAGCTGTTTTTT	CASSLGGGVGTGELFF
TRBV5-1	many	TRBJ2-5	TRBD1	TGCGCCAGCAGCTACAGGGGGCAAGAGACCCAGTACTTC	CASSYRGQETQYF
TRBV4-3	.	TRBJ2-6	.	TGCGCCAGCAGCCGAGATGCCGGCTCTGGGGCCAACATCCTGACCTTC	CASSRDAGSGANILTF
TRBV18	many	TRBJ2-7	.	TGTGCCAGCTCACCACTGGCAACGGTACCCAGCTCCTACGAGCAGTACTTC	CASSPLATVPSSYEQYF
TRBV7-3	.	TRBJ2-3	.	TGTGCCAGCAGCCTCGGGGCTTTTAGCATAGATACGCAATATTTT	CASSLGAFSIDTQYF
TRBV12-3/TRBV12-4	once	TRBJ2-3	.	TGTGCCAGTAGTTTACCTAGCTGGTGGGATATGCAGTATTTT	CASSLPSWWDMQYF
TRBV7-8	.	TRBJ2-1	.	TGTGCCAGCGGCTTACAGCACCCCAACAATGAGCAGTTCTTC	CASGLQHPNNEQFF
TRBV5-1	.	TRBJ2-7	TRBD2	TGCGCCGGCAGCTTGTGTAGCGGGAGATCCTACGAGCAGTACTTC	CAGSLCSGRSYEQYF
TRBV6-6	.	TRBJ1-1	TRBD1	TGTGCCAGCAATACAGGGGGGACTAGTGAAGCTTTCTTT	CASNTGGTSEAFF
TRBV5-1	.	TRBJ2-2	TRBD2	TGCGCCAGCAGCTTCGAAACTAGCGGGAGGAACACTGTGGAGCTGTTTTTT	CASSFETSGRNTVELFF
TRBV11-1	.	TRBJ2-1	TRBD2	TGTGCCAGCACCTCCTCTCCTGGCGGGAGGGCCTTTAGAGAGCAGTTCTTT	CASTSSPGGRAFREQFF
TRBV11-3	.	TRBJ2-3	.	TGTGCCAGCAGCCCGTGGGGACTTCAGGGCGGAACGCAGTATTTT	CASSPWGLQGGTQYF
TRBV27	.	TRBJ2-2	.	TGTGCCAGCAGTTTATCGTGTACCCACACCGGGGAGCTGTTTTTT	CASSLSCTHTGELFF
TRBV4-3	.	TRBJ2-7	.	TGCGCTATCAGCCACAGCTCCTACGAGCAGTACTTC	CAISHSSYEQYF
TRBV29-1	.	TRBJ2-7	TRBD2	TGCAGCGTCCGGACAACCGGGAGGAGCCACGGGCAGTACTTC	CSVRTTGRSHGQYF
TRBV11-2	many	TRBJ2-1	.	TGTGCCAGCAGCTTAGGGGGCCATGAGCAGTTCTTC	CASSLGGHEQFF
TRBV11-2	.	TRBJ2-6	TRBD1	TGTGCCAGTAGCATGGGGGGAGACAGGGGCATCTCCCTCTCTGGGGCCAACGCCCTGACTTTC	CASSMGGDRGISLSGANALTF
TRBV5-6	.	TRBJ2-2	.	TGTGCCAGCATCTTGGCACCCAGAGTCACCGGGGAGTTGTTTTTT	CASILAPRVTGELFF
TRBV28	many	TRBJ1-4	TRBD1	TGTGCCAGCAGTTTTGGGGACAGATTTGCAACTAATGAAAAACTGTTTTTT	CASSFGDRFATNEKLFF
TRBV29-1	.	TRBJ1-1	TRBD1	TGCAGCGTTGACCTAAGGACAGGGGGGCGCAAAGCTTTCTTT	CSVDLRTGGRKAFF
TRBV29-1	once	TRBJ2-2	TRBD2	TGCAGTGTCGGGACTAGCGAGGCGAACACCGGGGAGCCGTTTTTT	CSVGTSEANTGEPFF
TRBV7-8	.	TRBJ2-5	.	TGCGCCAGCAGCAGGGACGGGGGAATTGAGACCCAGTACTTC	CASSRDGGIETQYF
TRBV28	once	TRBJ1-4	TRBD1	TGTGCCAGCAGTTTTCGGGACAGATTTGTAACTAATGAAAAACTGTTTTTT	CASSFRDRFVTNEKLFF
TRBV4-1	large	TRBJ2-7	.	TGCGCCAGCAGCCTCCTAGGGGTAGGGGACGAGCAGTACTTC	CASSLLGVGDEQYF
TRBV11-1	.	TRBJ2-3	.	TGTGCCGGCAGTTTGCCGAGGGAGAGCACAGATACACATTATTTT	CAGSLPRESTDTHYF